The rows below give T cell receptor beta chains drawn from one sample of a study of control samples from healthy donors and cancer patients. Generated by immunoSEQ multiplex PCR, the TCRdb table keeps only in-frame clones and is missing some. The table has approximately 37,000 clones, around 83% seen once. What was sequenced was PBMCs. The receptors originated from an older woman with lung cancer. Both conserved end residues are trimmed from each CDR3. Each record gives: CDR3 protein, J gene, V gene, D gene. D genes are given only for firm matches.

ASSLVTRDTQY	TRBJ2-3	TRBV7-9	NA
ASSGQVNTEAF	TRBJ1-1	TRBV6-2/TRBV6-3	TRBD1
ASGARSVGSGELF	TRBJ2-2	TRBV6-5	NA
ATSRDRETQY	TRBJ2-5	TRBV15	NA
ATSDLRGDEAF	TRBJ1-1	TRBV24-1	NA
ASSPNNPAGEGELF	TRBJ2-2	TRBV18	TRBD2
ASSPISGGGNEQF	TRBJ2-1	TRBV18	TRBD2
AWTFGLNTEAF	TRBJ1-1	TRBV30	NA
ASSRRQGSSYGYT	TRBJ1-2	TRBV13	TRBD1
ASSLEGTGIQPQH	TRBJ1-5	TRBV5-5	TRBD1
ASIRTNTEAF	TRBJ1-1	TRBV19	NA
ASSIETSGYEQY	TRBJ2-7	TRBV19	TRBD2
ASRKEGTETQY	TRBJ2-5	TRBV25-1	NA
ASSLGTGLTGELF	TRBJ2-2	TRBV7-9	TRBD1
ASRSSGEAF	TRBJ1-1	TRBV3-1/TRBV3-2	NA
ASSQATAVGGTNYGYT	TRBJ1-2	TRBV4-1	NA
ASSLSSWPEETQY	TRBJ2-5	TRBV27	NA
ASSPPGTYEQY	TRBJ2-7	TRBV5-6	NA
ASSQEPLANYGYT	TRBJ1-2	TRBV4-1	NA
ASSPPGTGDNSPLH	TRBJ1-6	TRBV18	TRBD1
ASSEGITYGYT	TRBJ1-2	TRBV2	NA
ASSITAGNTIY	TRBJ1-3	TRBV6-4	NA
ASSRTVGEQF	TRBJ2-1	TRBV6-5	NA
SVVGGRSYNEQF	TRBJ2-1	TRBV29-1	TRBD2
ASSPLGGETQY	TRBJ2-5	TRBV5-1	NA
ASSAAWTGGYEQY	TRBJ2-7	TRBV19	TRBD1
ASRTVQSGRPSYEQY	TRBJ2-7	TRBV21-1	NA
ASGEDSGGVGPQH	TRBJ1-5	TRBV12-5	NA
ASSRGPGQGDTEAF	TRBJ1-1	TRBV5-1	TRBD1
AISESDRGADTIY	TRBJ1-3	TRBV10-3	TRBD1
ASSLRADPYEQY	TRBJ2-7	TRBV7-2	NA
ASSIEWAPAYGYT	TRBJ1-2	TRBV19	NA
ASSQDPQEPIGYGYT	TRBJ1-2	TRBV4-1	NA
SVAGIMNTEAF	TRBJ1-1	TRBV29-1	NA
ASTLDRNTGELF	TRBJ2-2	TRBV6-6	NA
ASSPPGQGGAKLF	TRBJ1-4	TRBV19	NA
ASSYRDADQPQH	TRBJ1-5	TRBV27	NA
ASSQLSEKLF	TRBJ1-4	TRBV4-2	NA
ASSDSPGPLSQPQH	TRBJ1-5	TRBV25-1	NA
ASSLIGGHNVLT	TRBJ2-6	TRBV7-3	NA
ASSVPGSTDTQY	TRBJ2-3	TRBV5-4	NA
ASSEAGDLSYEQY	TRBJ2-7	TRBV2	NA
ASSLGGVGTGVGYT	TRBJ1-2	TRBV11-2	TRBD1
AWTSGGGQY	TRBJ2-7	TRBV30	TRBD2
ASSMRWGQRAPLH	TRBJ1-6	TRBV19	TRBD1
ASSPPPLYNEQF	TRBJ2-1	TRBV3-1/TRBV3-2	NA
ATRRGQGANNYGYT	TRBJ1-2	TRBV15	TRBD1
ASSLVAGERGELF	TRBJ2-2	TRBV5-1	TRBD2
ASSGTGVQEETQY	TRBJ2-5	TRBV5-4	TRBD1
ASSSRLAGVDTQY	TRBJ2-3	TRBV6-5	TRBD2
ASSLVVIGDPDEQY	TRBJ2-7	TRBV7-9	NA
SVVRGADIQY	TRBJ2-4	TRBV29-1	NA
ASSFTIPGSPLH	TRBJ1-6	TRBV5-4	NA
ASSTRTADTQY	TRBJ2-3	TRBV11-2	NA
ATSRDLGHSGYT	TRBJ1-2	TRBV15	NA
ASSLEPVTNTEAF	TRBJ1-1	TRBV5-1	NA
ASSLTDIYGYT	TRBJ1-2	TRBV6-5	NA
ASSVVSTDNEQF	TRBJ2-1	TRBV9	NA
ASRSPGQGSDGHT	TRBJ1-2	TRBV19	TRBD1